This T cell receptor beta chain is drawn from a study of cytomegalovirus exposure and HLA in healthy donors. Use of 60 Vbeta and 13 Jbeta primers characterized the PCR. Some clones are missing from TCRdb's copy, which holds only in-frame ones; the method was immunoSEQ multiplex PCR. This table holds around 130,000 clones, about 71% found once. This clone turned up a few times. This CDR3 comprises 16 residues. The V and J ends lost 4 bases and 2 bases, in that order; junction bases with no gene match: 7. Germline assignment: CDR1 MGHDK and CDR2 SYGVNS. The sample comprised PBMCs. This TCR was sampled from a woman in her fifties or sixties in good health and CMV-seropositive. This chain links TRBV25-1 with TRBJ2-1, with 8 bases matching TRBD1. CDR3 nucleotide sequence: TGTGCCAGCAGTGCTCAAGGGACAGGACCCTACAATGAGCAGTTCTTC. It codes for CASSAQGTGPYNEQFF.